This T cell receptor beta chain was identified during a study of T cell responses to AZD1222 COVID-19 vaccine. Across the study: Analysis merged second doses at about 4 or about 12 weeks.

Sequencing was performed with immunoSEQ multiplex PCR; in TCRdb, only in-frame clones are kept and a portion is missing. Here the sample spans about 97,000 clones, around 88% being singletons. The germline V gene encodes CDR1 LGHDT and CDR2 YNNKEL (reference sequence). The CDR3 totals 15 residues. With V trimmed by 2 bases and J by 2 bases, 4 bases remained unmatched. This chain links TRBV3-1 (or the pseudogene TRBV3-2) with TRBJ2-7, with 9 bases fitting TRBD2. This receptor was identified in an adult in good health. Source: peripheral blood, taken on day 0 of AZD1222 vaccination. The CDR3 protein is CASSQTTSGPYEQYF. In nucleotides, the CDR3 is TGTGCCAGCAGCCAAACGACTAGCGGACCCTACGAGCAGTACTTC.